The rows below give T cell receptor beta chains drawn from one sample of a study of blood T cell repertoires in COVID-19. Assay: immunoSEQ multiplex PCR; the TCRdb copy retains only in-frame clones and omits some. The repertoire holds about 220,000 clones, with 80% to 90% as singletons. Source material: peripheral blood. These receptors originate from a woman aged 70-85 years with acute or convalescent COVID-19. Each CDR3 is given with its conserved first and last residue. D genes are given only for firm matches. Size values are once, few and many counts, or a class for expanded clones, and some rows have none.

V: TRBV9; size: -; D: -; J: TRBJ2-7; DNA: TGTGCCAGCAGCGTAGATCTACAGGGTGGAGAGCAGTACTTC; CDR3: CASSVDLQGGEQYF
V: TRBV7-2; size: once; D: TRBD1; J: TRBJ2-7; DNA: TGTGCCAGCAGCCTCCGGGACAGAGGGATCTACGAGCAGTACTTC; CDR3: CASSLRDRGIYEQYF
V: TRBV5-6; size: once; D: -; J: TRBJ2-7; DNA: TGTGCCAGCAGCTTGACTCACTACGAGCAGTACTTC; CDR3: CASSLTHYEQYF
V: TRBV11-3; size: -; D: -; J: TRBJ1-1; DNA: TGTGCCAGCAGCATACAGGGAGTTACTGAAGCTTTCTTT; CDR3: CASSIQGVTEAFF
V: TRBV7-9; size: -; D: -; J: TRBJ1-1; DNA: TGTGCCAGCGCAGGATCCCTGAACACTGAAGCTTTCTTT; CDR3: CASAGSLNTEAFF
V: TRBV15; size: -; D: TRBD1; J: TRBJ1-4; DNA: TGTGCCACCAGCAGACTGCATCAGGGGGCCAGTGAAAAACTGTTTTTT; CDR3: CATSRLHQGASEKLFF
V: TRBV7-6; size: once; D: -; J: TRBJ2-5; DNA: TGTGCCAGCAGCTCTGGGGGAGGACTTCAAGAGACCCAGTACTTC; CDR3: CASSSGGGLQETQYF
V: TRBV9; size: once; D: -; J: TRBJ1-2; DNA: TGTGCCAGCAGCGACAACCTCGTCAGGGGAAATGGCTACACCTTC; CDR3: CASSDNLVRGNGYTF
V: TRBV6-5; size: -; D: TRBD2; J: TRBJ2-1; DNA: TGTGCCAGCCAACGGGGGGGCCTTAGGGATGAGCAGTTCTTC; CDR3: CASQRGGLRDEQFF
V: TRBV2; size: -; D: -; J: TRBJ1-5; DNA: TGTGCCAGCACCCAGGAGGGTTGGCTGCAGCCCCAGCATTTT; CDR3: CASTQEGWLQPQHF
V: TRBV7-2; size: -; D: TRBD1; J: TRBJ1-5; DNA: TGTGCCAGCAGCGACGGACAGGGGATTCAGCCCCAGCATTTT; CDR3: CASSDGQGIQPQHF
V: TRBV7-9; size: -; D: -; J: TRBJ1-3; DNA: TGTGCCAGCAGTTACCGGGACATCGAAGGAAACACCATATATTTT; CDR3: CASSYRDIEGNTIYF
V: TRBV6-4; size: once; D: -; J: TRBJ1-5; DNA: TGTGCCAGCAGGGCGAAGGAGAATCAGCCCCAGCATTTT; CDR3: CASRAKENQPQHF
V: TRBV7-9; size: -; D: -; J: TRBJ1-3; DNA: TGTGCCAGCAGCCCACTCGGAAACACCATATATTTT; CDR3: CASSPLGNTIYF
V: TRBV29-1; size: -; D: -; J: TRBJ2-7; DNA: TGCAGCGTTGGAACCCCTAAACGAGGGAGCACTTTCTCCTACGAGCAGTACTTC; CDR3: CSVGTPKRGSTFSYEQYF
V: TRBV9; size: -; D: -; J: TRBJ1-2; DNA: TGTGCCAGCAGCGTCGTGAACCGGGACAACAATGGCTACACCTTC; CDR3: CASSVVNRDNNGYTF
V: TRBV4-1; size: -; D: TRBD1; J: TRBJ1-2; DNA: TGCGCCAGCAGAAAAGGACAGGCGGAGATTGGCTACACCTTC; CDR3: CASRKGQAEIGYTF
V: TRBV24-1; size: -; D: TRBD2; J: TRBJ2-1; DNA: TGTGCCACCAGTATCGGACTAGCGGGGGTTGATGAGCAGTTCTTC; CDR3: CATSIGLAGVDEQFF
V: TRBV9; size: -; D: TRBD1; J: TRBJ1-3; DNA: TGTGCCAGCAGCGTATCGGGACAGTCTGGAAACACCATATATTTT; CDR3: CASSVSGQSGNTIYF
V: TRBV5-4; size: -; D: TRBD1; J: TRBJ2-6; DNA: TGTGCCAGCAGCTTAGGACAGGCTGGGGCCAACGTCCTGACTTTC; CDR3: CASSLGQAGANVLTF
V: TRBV18; size: -; D: TRBD1; J: TRBJ1-1; DNA: TGTGCCAGCTCACTAGGGACAGGGGGCTTGGCTGAAGCTTTCTTT; CDR3: CASSLGTGGLAEAFF
V: TRBV6-5; size: -; D: -; J: TRBJ1-4; DNA: TGTGCCAGCAGTTACTCGAGTACCGAGGAGGAAAAACTGTTTTTT; CDR3: CASSYSSTEEEKLFF
V: TRBV6-1; size: -; D: TRBD1; J: TRBJ2-7; DNA: TGTGCCAGCAGTCAAGCCGGGACAGGGGTCGGTTACGAGCAGTACTTC; CDR3: CASSQAGTGVGYEQYF
V: TRBV3-1/TRBV3-2; size: -; D: -; J: TRBJ2-7; DNA: TGTGCCAGCAGCCAAGTCAACGAGCAGTACTTC; CDR3: CASSQVNEQYF
V: TRBV3-1/TRBV3-2; size: -; D: -; J: TRBJ1-3; DNA: TGTGCCAGCAGCCAAGTGACAGGTTCGGGCTCAGGTGGAAACACCATATATTTT; CDR3: CASSQVTGSGSGGNTIYF
V: TRBV6-5; size: -; D: TRBD1; J: TRBJ1-5; DNA: TGTGCCAGCAGTTACTCGAATACAGGGGATCAGCCCCAGCATTTT; CDR3: CASSYSNTGDQPQHF
V: TRBV2; size: -; D: -; J: TRBJ2-1; DNA: TGTGCCAGCTCGAGACTAGTCGGTAATGAGCAGTTCTTC; CDR3: CASSRLVGNEQFF
V: TRBV3-1/TRBV3-2; size: -; D: TRBD1; J: TRBJ1-1; DNA: TGTGCCAGCAGCCGTATCCGGGACAGGGGCCCTGAAGCTTTCTTT; CDR3: CASSRIRDRGPEAFF
V: TRBV10-2; size: -; D: TRBD1; J: TRBJ1-5; DNA: TGCGCCAGCAGCCCTGACAGGGTTGGGAATCAGCCCCAGCATTTT; CDR3: CASSPDRVGNQPQHF
V: TRBV7-8; size: -; D: TRBD1; J: TRBJ1-5; DNA: TGTGCCAGCAGCTTCTCCGGGACAGGGAGGATTCAGCCCCAGCATTTT; CDR3: CASSFSGTGRIQPQHF
V: TRBV4-3; size: once; D: TRBD1; J: TRBJ1-6; DNA: TGCGCCAGCAGCCAAGATCGGGACAGGGGACGATATTCACCCCTCCACTTT; CDR3: CASSQDRDRGRYSPLHF
V: TRBV18; size: -; D: -; J: TRBJ1-2; DNA: TGTGCCAGCTCACCACCGATTTCAGGGAACTATGGCTACACCTTC; CDR3: CASSPPISGNYGYTF
V: TRBV25-1; size: -; D: -; J: TRBJ2-5; DNA: TGTGCCAGCAGCCCTAATGCAGGGATGGGAGAGACCCAGTACTTC; CDR3: CASSPNAGMGETQYF
V: TRBV19; size: -; D: -; J: TRBJ2-1; DNA: TGTGCCAGTAGTTGGGCAAGACCCTCCTACAATGAGCAGTTCTTC; CDR3: CASSWARPSYNEQFF
V: TRBV10-1; size: -; D: -; J: TRBJ1-1; DNA: TGCGCCAGCAGTAGAGGGTCCGGGGGCACTGAAGCTTTCTTT; CDR3: CASSRGSGGTEAFF
V: TRBV5-1; size: -; D: -; J: TRBJ1-1; DNA: TGCGCCAGCAGCTTGACAGGGTCGGACACTGAAGCTTTCTTT; CDR3: CASSLTGSDTEAFF
V: TRBV5-1; size: -; D: TRBD1; J: TRBJ2-3; DNA: TGCGCCGGCAGCTCGGGACAGGGGGCCGGCACAGATACGCAGTATTTT; CDR3: CAGSSGQGAGTDTQYF
V: TRBV5-1; size: -; D: -; J: TRBJ2-3; DNA: TGCGCCAGCAGCTTGTTAGGGGGTTCGGGAGATACGCAGTATTTT; CDR3: CASSLLGGSGDTQYF
V: TRBV5-6; size: few; D: TRBD1; J: TRBJ2-1; DNA: TGTGCCAGCAGCTGGGGACAGGGGGCCTACAATGAGCAGTTCTTC; CDR3: CASSWGQGAYNEQFF
V: TRBV7-2; size: -; D: TRBD1; J: TRBJ1-5; DNA: TGTGCCAGCAGCTCGAGGGACTCCGGGACAGGGGCCAGCAATCAGCCCCAGCATTTT; CDR3: CASSSRDSGTGASNQPQHF
V: TRBV4-2; size: -; D: TRBD1; J: TRBJ1-5; DNA: TGTGCCAGCAGCCAAGATCGAGAGGGGGCTCAGCCCCAGCATTTT; CDR3: CASSQDREGAQPQHF
V: TRBV10-3; size: -; D: TRBD1; J: TRBJ1-2; DNA: TGTGCCATCAGTGAGGCAAACCTAAGGGGACAGATGCATGGCTACACCTTC; CDR3: CAISEANLRGQMHGYTF
V: TRBV19; size: -; D: TRBD2; J: TRBJ2-1; DNA: TGTGCCAGTAGTATGGAAGCGGGGGGCCGTTACAATGAGCAGTTCTTC; CDR3: CASSMEAGGRYNEQFF
V: TRBV7-8; size: -; D: TRBD1; J: TRBJ1-2; DNA: TGTGCCAGCAGCTTTCGGACAGGGGGCGGAAATCTCTATGGCTACACCTTC; CDR3: CASSFRTGGGNLYGYTF
V: TRBV30; size: few; D: -; J: TRBJ1-5; DNA: TGTGCCTGGAGTGACAGGTATAGCAATCAGCCCCAGCATTTT; CDR3: CAWSDRYSNQPQHF
V: TRBV29-1; size: -; D: TRBD2; J: TRBJ2-7; DNA: TGCAGCGTTGTTATAGCGGGGAGCTACGAGCAGTACTTC; CDR3: CSVVIAGSYEQYF
V: TRBV11-2; size: -; D: -; J: TRBJ1-2; DNA: TGTGCCAGCAGCCCAGAAAGTATCTATGGCTACACCTTC; CDR3: CASSPESIYGYTF
V: TRBV3-1/TRBV3-2; size: -; D: TRBD1; J: TRBJ1-2; DNA: TGTGCCAGCAGCCAATTTACAGGGGGCGCTTCCTATGGCTACACCTTC; CDR3: CASSQFTGGASYGYTF
V: TRBV5-1; size: -; D: -; J: TRBJ1-6; DNA: TGCGCCAGCAGCTTGGAGGCAGGGAATTCACCCCTCCACTTT; CDR3: CASSLEAGNSPLHF
V: TRBV30; size: -; D: TRBD2; J: TRBJ2-1; DNA: TGTGCCTGGAGTGGGGGGACTAGTGTAATCAGCTCCTACAATGAGCAGTTCTTC; CDR3: CAWSGGTSVISSYNEQFF
V: TRBV6-5; size: -; D: -; J: TRBJ1-1; DNA: TGTGCCAGCAGTTATCGAGGCCTGGGGGCGGCTGAAGCTTTCTTT; CDR3: CASSYRGLGAAEAFF
V: TRBV24-1; size: -; D: -; J: TRBJ1-2; DNA: TGTGCCACCAGTGACGACGGGAAAAGGGTAGGCTACACCTTC; CDR3: CATSDDGKRVGYTF
V: TRBV28; size: -; D: -; J: TRBJ2-5; DNA: TGTGCCAGCAGTTCCCGAGGACAGCAAGAGACCCAGTACTTC; CDR3: CASSSRGQQETQYF
V: TRBV30; size: -; D: -; J: TRBJ1-5; DNA: TGTGCCTGGAGTGTACAGGGAGGGAATCAGCCCCAGCATTTT; CDR3: CAWSVQGGNQPQHF
V: TRBV4-3; size: -; D: -; J: TRBJ1-1; DNA: TGCGCCAGCAGCCAAGTATCCAGGGGTGTCACTGAAGCTTTCTTT; CDR3: CASSQVSRGVTEAFF
V: TRBV30; size: -; D: -; J: TRBJ1-2; DNA: TGTGCCTGGACCTTCGGCGAGGGCTATGGCTACACCTTC; CDR3: CAWTFGEGYGYTF
V: TRBV5-8; size: -; D: TRBD1; J: TRBJ2-5; DNA: TGTGCCAGCAGCTTCGGGACAGCCAACGAAGAGACCCAGTACTTC; CDR3: CASSFGTANEETQYF
V: TRBV7-9; size: -; D: -; J: TRBJ1-1; DNA: TGTGCCAGCAGCAAAGAAGAGGGCGCTGTCACTGAAGCTTTCTTT; CDR3: CASSKEEGAVTEAFF